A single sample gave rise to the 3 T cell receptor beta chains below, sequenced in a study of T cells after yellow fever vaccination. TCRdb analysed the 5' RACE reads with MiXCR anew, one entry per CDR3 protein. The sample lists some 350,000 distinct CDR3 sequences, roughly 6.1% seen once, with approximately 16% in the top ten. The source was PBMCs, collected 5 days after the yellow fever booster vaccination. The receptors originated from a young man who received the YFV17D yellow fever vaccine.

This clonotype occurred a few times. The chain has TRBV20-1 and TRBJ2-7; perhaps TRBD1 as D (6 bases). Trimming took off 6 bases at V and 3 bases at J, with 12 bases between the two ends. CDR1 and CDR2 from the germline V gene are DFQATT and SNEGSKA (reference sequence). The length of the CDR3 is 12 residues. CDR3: CSAGTDSYEQYF. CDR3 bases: TGCAGTGCAGGCACGGACAGCTACGAGCAGTACTTC.

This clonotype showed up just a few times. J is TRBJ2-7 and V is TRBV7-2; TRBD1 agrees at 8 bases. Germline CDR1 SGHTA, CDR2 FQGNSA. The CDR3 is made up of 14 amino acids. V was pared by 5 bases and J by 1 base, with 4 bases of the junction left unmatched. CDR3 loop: CASSAGQESYEQYF. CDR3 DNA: TGTGCCAGCAGCGCGGGACAGGAGTCCTACGAGCAGTACTTC.

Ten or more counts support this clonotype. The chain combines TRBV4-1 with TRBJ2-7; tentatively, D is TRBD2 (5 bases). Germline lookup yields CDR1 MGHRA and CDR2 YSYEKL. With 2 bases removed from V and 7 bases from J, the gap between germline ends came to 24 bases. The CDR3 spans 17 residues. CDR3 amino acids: CASSQRPHSMGAGEQYF. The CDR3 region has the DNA TGCGCCAGCAGCCAACGGCCTCACAGCATGGGCGCGGGTGAGCAGTACTTC.